The T cell receptor beta chain under discussion was sequenced for a study of T cells in Graves' hyperthyroidism and ophthalmopathy. Whole-study results and caveats: Most clonotypes expanded in the thyroid (above 0.001) were also present in blood.

With V trimmed by 4 bases and J by 6 bases, 15 bases remained unmatched. The CDR3 is 18 amino acids. Germline V gene sequence: CDR1 SNHLY, CDR2 FYNNEI. RNA transcripts yielded amplified TCR beta CDR3 regions. Carried out on the TCR CDR3, a first-round RT-PCR used the HTBI primer set. TCRdb used MiXCR to reprocess the multiplex PCR reads, holding one entry per CDR3 protein. The sample records hundreds of thousands of distinct CDR3 sequences, roughly 40% being singletons. Patients between 18 and 65 years old had hyperthyroidism, newly diagnosed and lasting under 2 months. Exclusions: uncontrolled infection, other autoimmune disease, pregnancy, lactation. Diagnoses were established using clinical symptoms, serum thyroxine and TRAb, thyroid ultrasound and orbital computed tomography. With regard to this clonotype: Its target is unknown.

The chain carries TRBV2 and TRBJ2-7, with TRBD2 matching 13 bases. The sequence derives from a young man with Graves' hyperthyroidism. Sequencing input: blood. The CDR3 spells CASSGIRTSGRNVREQYF. CDR3 sequence (DNA): TGTGCCAGCAGTGGCATTCGGACTAGCGGGAGAAATGTCCGCGAGCAGTACTTC.